The clone carrying this T cell receptor (beta chain) appeared once. V dropped 1 base and J dropped 4 bases, with 9 bases sitting between them. This CDR3 spans 14 amino acids. Germline CDR1 is SNHLY and CDR2 is FYNNEI. This specimen comes from a study of blood T cell repertoires in COVID-19. Study context: Samples taken during acute and convalescent COVID-19 were collected in the United States, Italy and Spain.

TCRdb's table, derived via immunoSEQ multiplex PCR, lists solely in-frame clones and lacks some. The repertoire holds about 180,000 clones, with around 80% as singletons. The chain couples TRBV2 to TRBJ2-3, with D uncertain. Sequencing input: peripheral blood. The TCR comes from a woman aged 40 to 50 with COVID-19, enrolled during active disease. The CDR3 is CASSEVGAADTQYF. The CDR3 coding sequence is TGTGCCAGCAGTGAAGTGGGTGCGGCAGATACGCAGTATTTT. The variable domain in full, completed from reference TRBV2 and TRBJ2-3, reads EPEVTQTPSHQVTQMGQEVILRCVPISNHLYFYWYRQILGQKVEFLVSFYNNEISEKSEIFDDQFSVERPDGSNFTLKIRSTKLEDSAMYFCASSEVGAADTQYFGPGTRLTVL.